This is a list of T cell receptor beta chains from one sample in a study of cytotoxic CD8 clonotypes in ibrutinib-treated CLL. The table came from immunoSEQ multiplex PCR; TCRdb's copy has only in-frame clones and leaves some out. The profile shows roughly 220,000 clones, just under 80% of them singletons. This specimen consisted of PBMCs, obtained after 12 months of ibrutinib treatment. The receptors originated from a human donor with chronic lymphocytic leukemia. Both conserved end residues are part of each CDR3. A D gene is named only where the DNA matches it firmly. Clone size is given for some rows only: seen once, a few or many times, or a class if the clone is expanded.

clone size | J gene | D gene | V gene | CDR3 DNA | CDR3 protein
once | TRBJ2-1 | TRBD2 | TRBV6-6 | TGTGCCAGCAGTTACTCAGGACTAGCGGGTAATGAGCAGTTCTTC | CASSYSGLAGNEQFF
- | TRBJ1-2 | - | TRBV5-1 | TGCGCCAGCAGCTTGGGGCAGGGTTTCTATGGCTACACCTTC | CASSLGQGFYGYTF
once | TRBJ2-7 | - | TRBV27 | TGTGCCAGCAGCGACAGCGGCGGCAGCTCCTACGAGCAGTACTTC | CASSDSGGSSYEQYF
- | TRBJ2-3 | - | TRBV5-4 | TGTGCCAGATCGACGGATCTCACAGATACGCAGTATTTT | CARSTDLTDTQYF
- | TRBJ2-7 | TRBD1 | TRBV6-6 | TGTGCCAGCAGTTACAAAGGACAGGGCTACTACGAGCAGTACTTC | CASSYKGQGYYEQYF
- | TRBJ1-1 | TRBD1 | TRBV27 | TGTGCCAGCAGTTTTACAGGGGGGGCAGTGCGAGCTTTCTTT | CASSFTGGAVRAFF
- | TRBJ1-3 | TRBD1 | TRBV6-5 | TGTGCCAGCAGAAACAGGGGGGTCGCTGGAAACACCATATATTTT | CASRNRGVAGNTIYF
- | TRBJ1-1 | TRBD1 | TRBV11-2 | TGTGCCAGCAGCTTAACCGGGACAGGGGCCACTGAAGCTTTCTTT | CASSLTGTGATEAFF
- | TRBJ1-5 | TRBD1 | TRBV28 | TGTGCCAGCAGTTCCAAGGGGGCGTATAATCAGCCCCAGCATTTT | CASSSKGAYNQPQHF
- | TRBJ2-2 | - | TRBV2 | TGTGCCAGCCGGGCGGGGCAGGACACCGGGGAGCTGTTTTTT | CASRAGQDTGELFF
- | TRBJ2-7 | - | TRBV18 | TGTGCCAGCTCACCAGAGGACGACACAACGGGTGAGCAGTACTTC | CASSPEDDTTGEQYF
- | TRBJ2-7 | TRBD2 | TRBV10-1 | TGCGCCAGCAGTGATTCGGCGGGGGGTACCTACGAGCAGTACTTC | CASSDSAGGTYEQYF
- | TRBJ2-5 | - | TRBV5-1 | TGCGCCAGCAGCTCCGGTGGCCCCAGGGAGACCCAGTACTTC | CASSSGGPRETQYF
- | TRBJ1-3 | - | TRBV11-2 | TGTGCCAGCAGCTCCTGGGGGGCGCCCGCCTCTGGAAACACCATATATTTT | CASSSWGAPASGNTIYF
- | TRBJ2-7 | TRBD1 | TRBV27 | TGTGCCAGCAGTTCTCAGGGACAGGGGAGCGAGCAGTACTTC | CASSSQGQGSEQYF
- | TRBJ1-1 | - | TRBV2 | TGTGCCAGCAGTGTGGTGTGGAACACTGAAGCTTTCTTT | CASSVVWNTEAFF
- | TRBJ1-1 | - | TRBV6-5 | TGTGCCAGCGCTCTTATCGGGCGGAACACTGAAGCTTTCTTT | CASALIGRNTEAFF
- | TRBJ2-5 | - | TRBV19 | TGTGCCAGTAGTCTCCGGCCTCAAGAGACCCAGTACTTC | CASSLRPQETQYF
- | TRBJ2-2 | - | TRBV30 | TGTGCCTGGAGTGTAGGGCAGGGGGGTACCGGGGAGCTGTTTTTT | CAWSVGQGGTGELFF
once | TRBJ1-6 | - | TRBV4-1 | TGCGCCAGCAGCCAAACAGGGTACCCTTCCTATAATTCACCCCTCCACTTT | CASSQTGYPSYNSPLHF
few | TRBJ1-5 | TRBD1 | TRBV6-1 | TGTGCCATCCTGGGACAGGGGCTTTATCAGCCCCAGCATTTT | CAILGQGLYQPQHF
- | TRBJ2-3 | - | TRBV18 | TGTGCCAGCTCCCATACGACTAGTCGCGGCCCAGATACGCAGTATTTT | CASSHTTSRGPDTQYF
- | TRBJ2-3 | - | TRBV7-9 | TGTGCCAGCAGAACCAGTGGAGATACGCAGTATTTT | CASRTSGDTQYF
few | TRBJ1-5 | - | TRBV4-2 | TGTGCCAGCAGCCAAGACGTCATTAGGGGAGCGGAGCCCCAGCATTTT | CASSQDVIRGAEPQHF
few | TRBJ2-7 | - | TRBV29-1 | TGCAGCGTTGGGTCAGAGATAAGCGAGCAGTACTTC | CSVGSEISEQYF
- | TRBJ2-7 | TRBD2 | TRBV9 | TGTGCCAGCAGCGTAGGCAGTAGCGGGAGGGCCGAGGGCGAGCAGTACTTC | CASSVGSSGRAEGEQYF
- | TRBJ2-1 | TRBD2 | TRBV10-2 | TGCGCCAGCAGGGGAGCGGGGGGGCAGGAGCAGTTCTTC | CASRGAGGQEQFF
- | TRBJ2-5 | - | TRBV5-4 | TGTGCCAGCAGCCGGGAAGTTGAGACCCAGTACTTC | CASSREVETQYF
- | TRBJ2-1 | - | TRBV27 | TGTGCCAGCAGCCTCCGGGGGGCCGATGAGCAGTTCTTC | CASSLRGADEQFF
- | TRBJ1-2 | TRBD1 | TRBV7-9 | TGTGCCAGCACCCCGGGACAGGGTGTAATTGGCTACACCTTC | CASTPGQGVIGYTF
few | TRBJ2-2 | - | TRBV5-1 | TGCGCCAGCGGTGCAGCCGGGACCGTAGTCGGGGAGCTGTTTTTT | CASGAAGTVVGELFF
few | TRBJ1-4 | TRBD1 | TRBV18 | TGTGCCAGCTCACGTCCGACCGGGACAGTTAATGAAAAACTGTTTTTT | CASSRPTGTVNEKLFF
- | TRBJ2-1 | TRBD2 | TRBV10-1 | TGCGCCAGCAGCCTTCCGGGACTAGACAATGAGCAGTTCTTC | CASSLPGLDNEQFF
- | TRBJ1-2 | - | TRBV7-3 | TGTGCCAGCAGCTTAATACAGATCCTCTATGGCTACACCTTC | CASSLIQILYGYTF
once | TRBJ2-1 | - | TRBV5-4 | TGTGCCAGCAGCAGGACCTACAATGAGCAGTTCTTC | CASSRTYNEQFF
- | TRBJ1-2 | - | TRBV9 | TGTGCCAGCAGCGTCTTTGGGGGCTACACCTTC | CASSVFGGYTF
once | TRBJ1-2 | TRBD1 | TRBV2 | TGTGCCAGCAGGGCAACAGGGGGCGCGTTGCGGTACACCTTC | CASRATGGALRYTF
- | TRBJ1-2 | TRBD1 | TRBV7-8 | TGTGCCAGCAGCCCCCAGGGACAGGTCTACTATGGCTACACCTTC | CASSPQGQVYYGYTF
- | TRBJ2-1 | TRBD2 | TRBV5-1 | TGCGCCTGTTCTTACCCTCTAGCGGGAGGGCCTGGATCTGATAGTGAGCAGTTCTTC | CACSYPLAGGPGSDSEQFF
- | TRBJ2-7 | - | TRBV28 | TGTGCCAGCAGTTTGAATAGGGGTCGAGAATACGAGCAGTACTTC | CASSLNRGREYEQYF
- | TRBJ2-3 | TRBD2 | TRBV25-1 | TGTGCCAGCAGTGGGGACCTAGCGGGAGGACCCGGGGGTGATACGCAGTATTTT | CASSGDLAGGPGGDTQYF
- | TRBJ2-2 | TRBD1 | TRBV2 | TGTGCCAGCACCCAGGGGGCGCTTAACACCGGGGAGCTGTTTTTT | CASTQGALNTGELFF
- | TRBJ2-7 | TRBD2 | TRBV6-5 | TGTGCCAGCAGTTACTCAGGTGGTAGCGGGTACGAGCAGTACTTC | CASSYSGGSGYEQYF
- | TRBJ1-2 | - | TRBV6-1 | TGTGCCAGCAGTTTGGGGGGCGGATTTAACTATGGCTACACCTTC | CASSLGGGFNYGYTF
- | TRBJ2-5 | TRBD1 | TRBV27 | TGTGCCAGCAGTAATTCCGGACAGGCCCAAGAGACCCAGTACTTC | CASSNSGQAQETQYF
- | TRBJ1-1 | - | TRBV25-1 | TGTGCCAGCAGTGAATATAAAGGGGCTGATCCTGAAACTTTCTTT | CASSEYKGADPETFF